In this sample, the clone carrying this T cell receptor beta chain turned up once. Its antigen is currently unknown. The germline gives CDR1 SQVTM, CDR2 ANQGSEA. Trimming at V came to 7 bases and at J to 0 bases, leaving 3 bases not matched to a gene. This CDR3 region has 14 residues. Sequenced by immunoSEQ multiplex PCR; TCRdb stores in-frame clones only, minus some. The sample has some 2,000,000 clones; approximately 94% are singletons. This specimen comes from a study of shared clonotypes between healthy human individuals. General observations from the study: Rarefaction exposed incomplete sorted-subset sequencing despite large depth. Relative to clonotypes present in all four donors, those not shared had lower generation probabilities.

Sequencing used naive CD4+ T cells sorted from blood. The subset was: CD45RA+ positively selected. The chain recombines TRBV29-1 with TRBJ2-4; 10 nucleotides match TRBD2. The receptor comes from a man between 18 and 29 years old in good health. The CDR3 region is CSGTSGIAKNIQYF. DNA for the CDR3: TGCAGCGGGACTAGCGGTATAGCCAAAAACATTCAGTACTTC.